Listed below are T cell receptor beta chains from one sample, sequenced in a study of patients and donors after allogeneic stem cell transplantation. Each CDR3 protein gets one entry after TCRdb re-called the RT-PCR reads with MiXCR. This sample has 70,000 to 75,000 distinct CDR3 sequences, with more than 20% found just once. The sample taken for sequencing was blood, either unsorted or a sorted T cell fraction (not recorded which). Receptors originate from a human donor who was either an allogeneic HSCT recipient or a stem cell or donor lymphocyte infusion donor (not recorded which). It is not recorded whose cells these are; they may come from a transplant donor. Both conserved end residues are part of each CDR3. The order of the fields is D gene, J gene, V gene, clone size, CDR3 DNA, CDR3 protein. A D gene is named only where the DNA matches it firmly. Part of the rows lack a size; the others show once, few, many or a class for expanded clones.

-	TRBJ1-5	TRBV4-1	few	TGCGCCAGCAGCAAAAGCGCTCCTTTTAGCAATCAGCCCCAGCATTTT	CASSKSAPFSNQPQHF
TRBD2	TRBJ2-1	TRBV7-9	many	TGTGCCAGCAACCGGGTAGCGGGTTCCAATGAGCAGTTCTTC	CASNRVAGSNEQFF
TRBD1	TRBJ1-2	TRBV18	-	TGTGCCAGCTCACCCGGGACAGGGGGCAACTATGGCTACACCTTC	CASSPGTGGNYGYTF
TRBD2	TRBJ2-7	TRBV10-3	few	TGTGCCTCCTCTGGGCGGGAGAGGTACGAGCAGTACTTC	CASSGRERYEQYF
TRBD1	TRBJ2-7	TRBV27	-	TGTGCCAGCAGTTTAGGACAGGGCCACGAGCAGTACTTC	CASSLGQGHEQYF
-	TRBJ2-1	TRBV29-1	-	TGCAGCGTTGAAGCGGGCGGACTTTCCTTCCACAATGAGCAGTTCTTC	CSVEAGGLSFHNEQFF
-	TRBJ2-6	TRBV18	-	TGTGCCAGCTCACCACCGGTTGCCGGGCCTGGGGCCAACGTCCTGACTTTC	CASSPPVAGPGANVLTF
-	TRBJ1-5	TRBV6-6	-	TGTGCCAGCAGTTACGGGGGGGGATGGAATCAGCCCCAGCATTTT	CASSYGGGWNQPQHF
-	TRBJ1-3	TRBV29-1	few	TGCAGCGTTGACGGGGGAAACACCATATATTTT	CSVDGGNTIYF
-	TRBJ1-4	TRBV18	-	TGTGCCAGCCACTCCCGGGTTGAGGAAAAACTGTTTTTT	CASHSRVEEKLFF
TRBD1	TRBJ1-2	TRBV12-3/TRBV12-4	-	TGTGCCAGCTCCTTAACAGGGGATGGTGGCTACACCTTC	CASSLTGDGGYTF
TRBD1	TRBJ1-6	TRBV7-2	few	TGTGCCAGCAGCCCCGGACAGGGGTTGTCACCCCTCCACTTT	CASSPGQGLSPLHF
-	TRBJ1-1	TRBV29-1	few	TGCAGCCTTGCGGGGGAAGGATGGAACACTGAAGCTTTCTTT	CSLAGEGWNTEAFF
-	TRBJ2-7	TRBV27	few	TGTGCCAGCAGTGTCCGGGTTGACGGCTACGAGCAGTATTTC	CASSVRVDGYEQYF
TRBD2	TRBJ2-1	TRBV4-2	-	TGTGCCAGCAGCCAAGATAGTATAGTGGGAGGGCCCGTTTTGGACAATGAGCAGTTCTTC	CASSQDSIVGGPVLDNEQFF
-	TRBJ1-6	TRBV2	few	TGTGCCAGCAGTGAAAGATTGGCAGACAATTCACCCCTCCACTTT	CASSERLADNSPLHF
-	TRBJ1-2	TRBV5-6	-	TGTGCCAGCAGCTTGGTCTACGAGGCCACTAACTATGGCTACACCTTC	CASSLVYEATNYGYTF
TRBD1	TRBJ1-1	TRBV12-5	-	TGTGCTAGTGGTCAAAACAGGGGCCATGCGAACACTGAAGCTTTCTTT	CASGQNRGHANTEAFF
TRBD1	TRBJ1-2	TRBV9	-	TGTGCCAGCAGCTTCCAGGGGGAACATGGCTACACCTTC	CASSFQGEHGYTF
-	TRBJ2-1	TRBV20-1	-	TGCAGTGCGCCCGCGGAATGGCCCCGCTCCTACAATGAGCAGTTCTTC	CSAPAEWPRSYNEQFF
-	TRBJ1-1	TRBV7-9	-	TGTGCCAGCAGCTTAGATCTGGGGAACACTGAAGCTTTCTTT	CASSLDLGNTEAFF
-	TRBJ1-5	TRBV12-3/TRBV12-4	medium-sized	TGTGCCAGCAGACCCCAGGGGTTCAATCAGCCCCAGCATTTT	CASRPQGFNQPQHF
-	TRBJ2-7	TRBV12-3/TRBV12-4	few	TGTGCCAGCAGTTTACTTCACAACATGGGGTACGAGCAGTACTTC	CASSLLHNMGYEQYF
-	TRBJ1-2	TRBV14	-	TGTGCCAGCAGTTACGGGGTCGGCTATGGCTACACCTTC	CASSYGVGYGYTF
-	TRBJ2-3	TRBV20-1	-	TGCAGTGCTAGAGATCTTGAACACCCTAGCACAGATACGCAGTATTTT	CSARDLEHPSTDTQYF
-	TRBJ2-4	TRBV27	-	TGTGCCAGCTCTCCGCGGTGGAAGTTCCAAAACATTCAGTACTTC	CASSPRWKFQNIQYF
-	TRBJ2-1	TRBV7-3	-	TGTGCCAGCAGCTTATCTCCCTACAATGAGCAGTTCTTC	CASSLSPYNEQFF
TRBD1	TRBJ2-5	TRBV4-1	-	TGCGCCAGCAGCCCGGGGACAGGGTCTCTTCAAGAGACCCAGTACTTC	CASSPGTGSLQETQYF
TRBD1	TRBJ1-5	TRBV6-2/TRBV6-3	-	TGTGCCAGCAGTTACCCCGGTTCTGAGGTCGACAGGGATGGCAATCAGCCCCAGCATTTT	CASSYPGSEVDRDGNQPQHF
TRBD2	TRBJ2-1	TRBV25-1	-	TGTGCCAGCAGTGAACTTCTAGCGGGAGAAACCAATGAGCAGTTCTTC	CASSELLAGETNEQFF
-	TRBJ1-6	TRBV27	few	TGTGCCAGCAGTTTAATCGGGCCGTCCTATAATTCACCCCTCCACTTT	CASSLIGPSYNSPLHF
-	TRBJ1-4	TRBV7-2	few	TGTGCCAGCAGCGGGGACCTTGGTAATGAAAAACTGTTTTTT	CASSGDLGNEKLFF
-	TRBJ2-7	TRBV5-1	few	TGCGCCAGCAGCTGCTGTCCAGGCGGCTACGAGCAGTACTTC	CASSCCPGGYEQYF
TRBD2	TRBJ2-5	TRBV5-5	-	TGTGCCAGCAGCTTGACCATTACTAGCGGGGATCAGACCCAGTACTTC	CASSLTITSGDQTQYF
-	TRBJ2-1	TRBV7-2	-	TGTGCCAGCAGCGCCCCGGGACATCTCCTTTACAATGAGCAGTTCTTC	CASSAPGHLLYNEQFF
TRBD2	TRBJ2-1	TRBV5-8	once	TGTGCCAGCAGCGCACCACTAGCGGACCGTTACAATGAGCAGTTCTTC	CASSAPLADRYNEQFF
TRBD2	TRBJ2-7	TRBV12-3/TRBV12-4	few	TGTGCCAGCAGTTTATTGGTGGCTAGCGGGAGCGGCGAGCAGTACTTC	CASSLLVASGSGEQYF
-	TRBJ1-5	TRBV2	-	TGTGCCAGCAAAGGAACCTTCTGGGGTGGTCAGCCCCAGCATTTT	CASKGTFWGGQPQHF
-	TRBJ1-2	TRBV9	-	TGTGCCAGCAGCGTGTGGGGCCATGGCTACACCTTC	CASSVWGHGYTF
-	TRBJ2-2	TRBV20-1	-	TGCAGTGCGAAGCCACCCTGGGGGGCCACCGGGGAGCTGTTTTTT	CSAKPPWGATGELFF
TRBD1	TRBJ2-5	TRBV12-3/TRBV12-4	-	TGTGCCAGCAGGCCCGGACAGGGACTGAGAGAGACCCAGTACTTC	CASRPGQGLRETQYF
-	TRBJ1-3	TRBV4-2	-	TGTGCCAGCAGCCAAGATGGAACAGGGGGAAACACCATATATTTT	CASSQDGTGGNTIYF
-	TRBJ2-1	TRBV14	-	TGTGCCAGCAGCGCAGGGCGGAGGCCGGCCTACAATGAGCAGTTCTTC	CASSAGRRPAYNEQFF
-	TRBJ1-2	TRBV7-8	-	TGTGCCAGCAGCCCTCTAAACTATGGCTACACCTTC	CASSPLNYGYTF
-	TRBJ2-7	TRBV29-1	few	TGCAGCGTTGAAGGCTCGGCCTACGAGCAGTACTTC	CSVEGSAYEQYF
-	TRBJ1-5	TRBV12-3/TRBV12-4	few	TGTGCCAGCAGAGAACAGGGAATGGGCAATCAGCCCCAGCATTTT	CASREQGMGNQPQHF
TRBD1	TRBJ1-6	TRBV12-3/TRBV12-4	-	TGTGCCAGCAGTTTAAGGGGGCGGGACAGGACCTCCTATAATTCACCCCTCCACTTT	CASSLRGRDRTSYNSPLHF
-	TRBJ1-1	TRBV6-5	-	TGTGCCAGCAGTTATTCCCAAGCGGTGAACACTGAAGCTTTCTTT	CASSYSQAVNTEAFF
-	TRBJ2-1	TRBV7-8	-	TGTGCCAGCACTACTTACCTGGTTTACAATGAGCAGTTCTTC	CASTTYLVYNEQFF
TRBD1	TRBJ1-2	TRBV30	-	TGTGCCTGGAGCGCGGGGACAGGCGGGTGGTATGGCTACACCTTC	CAWSAGTGGWYGYTF
TRBD2	TRBJ2-1	TRBV4-3	-	TGCGCCAGCAGCCAAGGACAACTAGCGATCAGCTCCTACAATGAGCAGTTCTTC	CASSQGQLAISSYNEQFF
TRBD2	TRBJ2-4	TRBV20-1	-	TGCAGTGCCACCGGGTTGAGCGGGAAGGAATCGCTAGCCAAAAACATTCAGTACTTC	CSATGLSGKESLAKNIQYF
TRBD1	TRBJ1-5	TRBV9	-	TGTGCCAGCAGCGTAGTGGGACAGGGTAAAGATCAGCCCCAGCATTTT	CASSVVGQGKDQPQHF
TRBD1	TRBJ1-6	TRBV5-1	many	TGCGCCAGCAGCTTGGAATTACAGGGGTCACCCCTCCACTTT	CASSLELQGSPLHF
-	TRBJ1-2	TRBV5-1	-	TGCGCCAGCAGCTTGGCCGCCAGTCCTAACTATGGCTACACCTTC	CASSLAASPNYGYTF